Presented here are 8 T cell receptor beta chains from one specimen sequenced in a study of blood T cell repertoires in COVID-19. Sequenced by immunoSEQ multiplex PCR; TCRdb stores in-frame clones only, minus some. The table includes roughly 240,000 clones, 70% to 90% detected once. The sample taken for sequencing was peripheral blood. These TCRs come from a man in his late teens or twenties with active or convalescent COVID-19.

This clone was observed once. V is TRBV6-5 and J is TRBJ2-7, with 11 bases that match TRBD1. Germline CDR1 reads MNHEY; CDR2 reads SVGAGI. V lost 2 bases, J lost 6 bases, and 3 bases stayed unmatched. This CDR3 spans 14 amino acids. The CDR3 bases are TGTGCCAGCAGTTACGGACAGGGGGCAATCGAGCAGTACTTC. This encodes CASSYGQGAIEQYF.

The CDR3 is CASSLQGALYGYTF. In DNA form, the CDR3 reads TGTGCCAGCAGCCTACAGGGGGCTCTCTATGGCTACACCTTC. V usage is TRBV5-4 and J usage is TRBJ1-2, with 9 bases lining up with TRBD1. Germline V gene lookup returns CDR1 SGHNT and CDR2 YYREEE (reference sequence). The CDR3 runs to 14 residues. The ends lost 4 bases at V and 4 bases at J; junction bases unmatched: 5.

This chain uses TRBV7-9 with TRBJ1-1; D gene uncertain. Trimming took off 4 bases at V and 3 bases at J, with 6 bases between the two ends. CDR1 is SEHNR, CDR2 FQNEAQ, per germline (reference sequence). The CDR3 is 12 amino acids. Here the CDR3 reads CASSYDYTEAFF. The CDR3 nucleotides are TGTGCCAGCAGCTATGACTACACTGAAGCTTTCTTT.

This clone was recorded a few times. The chain is built from TRBV27 and TRBJ2-5; perhaps TRBD1 as D (7 bases). In germline, CDR1 is MNHEY, CDR2 SMNVEV (reference sequence). Trimming cost V 6 bases and J 5 bases, with 16 bases left between them. The length of the CDR3 is 14 residues. Written as DNA, the CDR3 is TGTGCCAGCAGCAAAAGGCCAGGGGGGGAGACCCAGTACTTC. Residues: CASSKRPGGETQYF.

This sequence joins TRBV5-1 and TRBJ2-2; no firm D call. The CDR3 has 14 amino acids. V was clipped by 0 bases and J by 5 bases, with 8 bases between them. Germline CDR1 SGHRS, CDR2 YFSETQ. The CDR3 is CASSLDLWTGELFF. In DNA form, the CDR3 reads TGCGCCAGCAGCTTGGATCTATGGACCGGGGAGCTGTTTTTT.

The chain combines TRBV3-1 (or the pseudogene TRBV3-2) with TRBJ2-2, with TRBD1 identical over 7 bases. Losses at the gene ends were 7 bases for V and 4 bases for J; bases not matched to a gene: 6. This CDR3 has 14 amino acids. CDR1 is LGHDT, CDR2 YNNKEL, per germline (reference sequence). CDR3 DNA: TGTGCCAGCAAATTGACAGGGCCCACCGGGGAGCTGTTTTTT. Amino acid sequence: CASKLTGPTGELFF.

The chain joins TRBV29-1 to TRBJ1-2; D is uncertain. Germline V gives CDR1 SQVTM, CDR2 ANQGSEA. Trimming took 8 bases from V and 3 from J, leaving 16 bases between them. There are 13 residues in the CDR3. CDR3 sequence reads: CSTAAVFDYGYTF. CDR3 bases: TGCAGCACCGCCGCGGTATTTGACTATGGCTACACCTTC.

Details on this clone: Other nucleotide sequences in the sample specify the same CDR3. The chain has TRBV28 and TRBJ1-5; D uncertain. The CDR3 is made up of 11 amino acids. V gave up 4 bases and J gave up 7 bases, with 5 bases separating them. CDR1 MDHEN and CDR2 SYDVKM come from the germline V gene. The DNA of the CDR3 is TGTGCCAGCAGTTCGGGACAGCCCCAGCATTTT. This translates into CASSSGQPQHF.